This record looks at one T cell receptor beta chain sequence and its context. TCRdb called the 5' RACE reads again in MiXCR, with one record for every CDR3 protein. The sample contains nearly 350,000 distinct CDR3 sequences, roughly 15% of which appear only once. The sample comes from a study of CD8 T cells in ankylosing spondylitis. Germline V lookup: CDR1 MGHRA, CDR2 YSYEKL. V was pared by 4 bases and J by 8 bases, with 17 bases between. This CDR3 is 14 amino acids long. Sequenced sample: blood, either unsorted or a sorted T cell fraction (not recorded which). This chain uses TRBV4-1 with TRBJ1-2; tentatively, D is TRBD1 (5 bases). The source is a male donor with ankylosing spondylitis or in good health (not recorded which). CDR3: CASSPTRGRDGYTF. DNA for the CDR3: TGCGCCAGCAGCCCCACCCGGGGCAGGGACGGCTACACCTTC.